The source of this T cell receptor beta chain is a study of T cell repertoires in cytomegalovirus infection. Study details: Public TCR beta signatures marked donors with CMV infection and the matching HLA.

V shed 2 bases and J shed 7 bases, with 12 bases lying between them. The V gene's germline CDR1 is SGHVS and CDR2 FQNEAQ. CDR3 size: 13 residues. Regarding the study as a whole: There were carriers of CMV plus the relevant HLA, and cumulative public TCR beta family frequency identified them. HLA-C-restricted CMV clonotypes gave the most frequent clonotype in two of eight donors.

This clonotype has ten or more counts. What it binds is unknown. TCRdb independently ran MiXCR on the reads; one entry per CDR3 protein. Of roughly 230,000 distinct CDR3 sequences listed, over 9% were seen once; the top ten hold 1.5% to 2%. The specimen sequenced was PBMCs. The TCR originated in a human donor in good health (CMV status not recorded). Some clones in this sample may be carry-over from other donors' samples. The rearrangement joins TRBV7-8 to TRBJ2-7; a possible D gene is TRBD2 (5 bases). The CDR3 reads CASSLKGRGEQYF. The CDR3 region has the DNA TGTGCCAGCAGCTTAAAGGGTCGAGGGGAGCAGTACTTC.